This TCR beta chain is drawn from a study of a mutant IDH1 vaccine in newly diagnosed glioma. Overall study: Sex among treated patients split about 60% male, about 40% female; mean age was about 43 years. Pretreatment consisted of radiotherapy, temozolomide, or both, with most receiving both. The study's findings and limits: Changes in the top peripheral T cell clonotypes seemingly had no bearing on pseudoprogression.

CDR3 length: 17 amino acids. Germline CDR1 ENHRY, CDR2 SYGVKD. V shed 0 bases and J shed 0 bases, with 9 bases lying between them. Time point reported: baseline, week 1 (first vaccination visit). The treatment is: pre-vaccination baseline after standard-of-care therapy. The astrocytomas were IDH1-mutant, ATRX-negative, and WHO grade 3 or 4. This clone showed up just a few times. Its antigen is as yet unknown. The table came from immunoSEQ multiplex PCR; TCRdb's copy has only in-frame clones and leaves some out. The repertoire consists of around 92,000 clones, with around 82% occurring once and the leading ten covering 7% to 9%.

This clonotype was sampled from a woman aged 50 to 60 with glioma. The rearrangement joins TRBV10-3 to TRBJ1-6, with D unresolved. This sample comprised PBMCs, obtained from a glioma patient treated with radiotherapy, temozolomide or both. The CDR3 DNA is TGTGCCATCAGTGAGTCAGCACCGAGCTCCTATAATTCACCCCTCCACTTT. Translation: CAISESAPSSYNSPLHF.